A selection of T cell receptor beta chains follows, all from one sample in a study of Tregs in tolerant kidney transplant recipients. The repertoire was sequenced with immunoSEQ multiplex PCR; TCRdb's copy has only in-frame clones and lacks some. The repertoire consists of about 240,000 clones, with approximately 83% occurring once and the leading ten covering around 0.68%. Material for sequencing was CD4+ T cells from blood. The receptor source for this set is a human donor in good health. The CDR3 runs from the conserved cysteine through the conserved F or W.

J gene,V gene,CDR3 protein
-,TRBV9,CASSVGGGSNYEQYF
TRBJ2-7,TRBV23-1,CASSQSGQVDRKNYEQYF
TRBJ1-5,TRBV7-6,CASSPRGRDSNQPQHF
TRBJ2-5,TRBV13,CASRRGVAGPQETQYF
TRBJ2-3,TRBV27,CASTPWDTQYF
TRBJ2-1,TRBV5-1,CASSYSMTSGSVNEQFF
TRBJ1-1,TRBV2,CASRLGGEAFF
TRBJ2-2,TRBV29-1,CSVGGGNTGELFF
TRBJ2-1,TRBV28,CASIAGGRNEQFF
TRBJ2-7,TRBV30,CAWSKIGPPQGPEQYF
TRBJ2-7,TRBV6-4,CASSDSVPPYEQYF
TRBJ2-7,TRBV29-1,CSVVQAYEQYF
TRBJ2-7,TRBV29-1,CSVGRDRGYEQYF
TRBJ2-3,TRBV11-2,CASSSDSLRTDTQYF
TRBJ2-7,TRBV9,CASSGQRGAGPYEQYF
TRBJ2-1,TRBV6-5,CASSSPGTSIYNEQFF
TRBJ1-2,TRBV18,CASSPGGLYGYTF
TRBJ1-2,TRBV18,CASSPTRTENNYGYTF
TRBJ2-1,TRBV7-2,CASSRSGPRSGEQFF
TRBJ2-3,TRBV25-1,CASSDRYRDLTDTQYF
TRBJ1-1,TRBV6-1,CATSRRETGASEAFF
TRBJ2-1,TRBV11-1,CASSSSYGSKNNEQFF
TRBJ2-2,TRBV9,CASSIENRASTGELFF
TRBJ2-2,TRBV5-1,CASSLFAGPGTGELFF